This TCR beta chain derives from a study of beta chain features in type 1 diabetes. Points from the study as a whole: All four CD4+ subsets of Type 1 diabetes patients contained TCRB CDR3s that were moderately but significantly shorter. Equally in patients and controls, shorter templates might have been favored by PCR.

Each sorted population was over 98% pure. Reverse transcription of all isolated RNA meant that expressed TCRB transcripts were sequenced. A few million reads were obtained on average from naive, central memory and regulatory T cell samples. Method: immunoSEQ multiplex PCR; TCRdb's copy keeps in-frame clones and lacks some. The data contain 140,000 or so clones, about 10% of them singletons. Only a few counts were recorded for this clone. Its antigen is as yet unknown. This clonotype was obtained from a man aged 18 to 30 in good health. Sequencing was carried out using naive CD4+ T cells from blood.

CDR3 DNA: TGTGCCAGCTCACGGAGCGGGGATTCCCAAGAGACCCAGTACTTC. Amino acid sequence: CASSRSGDSQETQYF. This chain links TRBV18 with TRBJ2-5; 7 bases line up with TRBD2. Germline CDR1 is KGHSH and CDR2 is LQKENI. The V and J ends lost 4 bases and 1 base, in that order; junction bases with no gene match: 6. This CDR3 is built from 15 residues.